These T cell receptor beta chains were read from a single sample in a study of pediatric ulcerative colitis. The table came from immunoSEQ multiplex PCR; TCRdb's copy has only in-frame clones and leaves some out. The table shows roughly 54,000 clones, with over 70% occurring only once. The sequenced material came from blood. Receptors were obtained from a boy aged 10-17 years who was a control in a study of pediatric ulcerative colitis. The CDR3 runs from the conserved cysteine through the conserved F or W. D genes are given only for firm matches. Some rows have no size entry. The others give once, few or many, or a class for an expanded clone.

>TRBD2|-|TRBJ2-1|TRBV4-3
CASSQALGLEGDEQFF
TGCGCCAGCAGCCAGGCCCTGGGACTAGAGGGCGATGAGCAGTTCTTC
>TRBD1|-|TRBJ1-1|TRBV19
CASSGTGGWSTEAFF
TGTGCCAGTAGTGGGACAGGGGGCTGGAGCACTGAAGCTTTCTTT
>-|-|TRBJ2-1|TRBV7-3
CASSLAGSGQSVF
TGTGCCAGCAGCTTAGCGGGGAGCGGCCAGAGTGTCTTC
>-|-|TRBJ2-1|TRBV7-9
CASRPLGADEQFF
TGTGCCAGCAGGCCTCTAGGGGCGGATGAGCAGTTCTTC
>-|-|TRBJ2-3|TRBV4-1
CASSPHSVRGTDTQYF
TGCGCCAGCAGCCCCCATAGCGTCAGGGGAACAGATACGCAGTATTTT
>TRBD2|-|TRBJ2-1|TRBV4-2
CASSHASGRASYNEQFF
TGTGCCAGCAGCCATGCTAGCGGGAGGGCCTCCTACAATGAGCAGTTCTTC
>-|-|TRBJ1-1|TRBV7-2
CASSSPQRLEAFF
TGTGCCAGCAGCTCGCCTCAGAGACTTGAAGCTTTCTTT
>-|-|TRBJ2-2|TRBV4-1
CASSQVFTGELFF
TGCGCCAGCAGCCAAGTTTTCACCGGGGAGCTGTTTTTT
>-|-|TRBJ2-7|TRBV4-2
CASSQDYSPLGWYEQYF
TGTGCCAGCAGCCAAGATTATTCCCCTCTCGGATGGTACGAGCAGTACTTC
>TRBD1|-|TRBJ1-6|TRBV15
CATSRAFGTGDSPLHF
TGTGCCACCAGCAGAGCATTTGGGACAGGGGACTCACCCCTCCACTTT
>-|-|TRBJ1-2|TRBV5-1
CASSLDYNSYGYTF
TGCGCCAGCAGCTTAGATTACAACTCCTATGGCTACACCTTC
>TRBD1|-|TRBJ2-2|TRBV2
CASRDILSGTGVNTGELFF
TGTGCCAGCAGGGATATATTGTCCGGGACAGGGGTCAACACCGGGGAGCTGTTTTTT
>-|-|TRBJ2-7|TRBV27
CASSLSPGGFHEQYF
TGTGCCAGCAGTTTAAGTCCAGGGGGGTTCCACGAGCAGTACTTC
>TRBD2|-|TRBJ2-1|TRBV5-1
CASSFASGSAIRAYNEQFF
TGCGCCAGCAGCTTTGCTAGCGGGAGCGCTATTCGGGCCTACAATGAGCAGTTCTTC
>-|once|TRBJ1-1|TRBV27
CASSSRTTGTEAFF
TGTGCCAGCAGTTCAAGGACGACGGGCACTGAAGCTTTCTTT
>-|few|TRBJ2-7|TRBV9
CASSVGYGAYEQYF
TGTGCCAGCAGCGTAGGGTACGGGGCCTACGAGCAGTACTTC